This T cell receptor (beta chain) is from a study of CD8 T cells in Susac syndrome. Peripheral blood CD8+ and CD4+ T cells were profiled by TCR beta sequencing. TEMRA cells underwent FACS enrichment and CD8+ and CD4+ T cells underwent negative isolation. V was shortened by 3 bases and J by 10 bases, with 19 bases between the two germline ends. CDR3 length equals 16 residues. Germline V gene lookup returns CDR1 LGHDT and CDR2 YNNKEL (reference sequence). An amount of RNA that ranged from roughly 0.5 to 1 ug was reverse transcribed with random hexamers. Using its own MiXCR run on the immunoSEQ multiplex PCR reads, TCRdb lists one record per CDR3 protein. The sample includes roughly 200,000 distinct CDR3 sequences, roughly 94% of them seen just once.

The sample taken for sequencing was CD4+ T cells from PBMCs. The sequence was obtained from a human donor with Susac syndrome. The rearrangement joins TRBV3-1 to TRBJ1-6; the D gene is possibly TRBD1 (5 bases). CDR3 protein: CASSHWGKDVGSPLHF. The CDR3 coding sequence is TGTGCCAGCAGCCATTGGGGGAAGGACGTTGGCTCACCCCTCCACTTT.